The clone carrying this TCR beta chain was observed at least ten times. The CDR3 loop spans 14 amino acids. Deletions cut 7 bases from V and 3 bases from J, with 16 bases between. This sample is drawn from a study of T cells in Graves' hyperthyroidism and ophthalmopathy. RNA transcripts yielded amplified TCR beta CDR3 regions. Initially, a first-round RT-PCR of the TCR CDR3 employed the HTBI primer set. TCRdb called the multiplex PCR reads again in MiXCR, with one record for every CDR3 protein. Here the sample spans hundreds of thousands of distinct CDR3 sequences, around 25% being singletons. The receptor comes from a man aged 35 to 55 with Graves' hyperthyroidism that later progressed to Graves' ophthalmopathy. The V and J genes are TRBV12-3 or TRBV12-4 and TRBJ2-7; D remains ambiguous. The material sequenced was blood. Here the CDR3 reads CASKNSGSNYEQYF. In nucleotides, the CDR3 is TGTGCCAGCAAGAATTCGGGCTCAAACTACGAGCAGTACTTC.